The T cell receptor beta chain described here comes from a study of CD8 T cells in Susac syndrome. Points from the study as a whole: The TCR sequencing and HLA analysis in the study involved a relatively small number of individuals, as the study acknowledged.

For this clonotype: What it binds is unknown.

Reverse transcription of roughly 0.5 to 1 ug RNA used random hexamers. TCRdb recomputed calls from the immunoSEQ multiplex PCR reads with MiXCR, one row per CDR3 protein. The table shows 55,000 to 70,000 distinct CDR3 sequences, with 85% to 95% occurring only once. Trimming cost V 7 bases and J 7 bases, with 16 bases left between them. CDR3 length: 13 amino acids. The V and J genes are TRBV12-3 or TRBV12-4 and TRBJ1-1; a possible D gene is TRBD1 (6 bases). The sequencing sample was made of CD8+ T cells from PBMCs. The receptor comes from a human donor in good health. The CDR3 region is CASIASGVGEAFF. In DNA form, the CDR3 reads TGTGCCAGCATCGCCTCAGGGGTTGGTGAAGCTTTCTTT.